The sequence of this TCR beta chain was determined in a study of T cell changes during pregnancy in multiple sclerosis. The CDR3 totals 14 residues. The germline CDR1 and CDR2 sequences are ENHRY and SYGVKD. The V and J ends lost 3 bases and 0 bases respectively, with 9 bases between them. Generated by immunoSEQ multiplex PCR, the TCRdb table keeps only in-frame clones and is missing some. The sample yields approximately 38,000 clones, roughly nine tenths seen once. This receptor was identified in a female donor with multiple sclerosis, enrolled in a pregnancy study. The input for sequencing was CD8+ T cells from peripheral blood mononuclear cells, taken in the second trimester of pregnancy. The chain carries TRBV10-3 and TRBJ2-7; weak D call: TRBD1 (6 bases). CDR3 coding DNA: TGTGCCATCAGTGACCGAGGGGGCTCCTACGAGCAGTACTTC. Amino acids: CAISDRGGSYEQYF.